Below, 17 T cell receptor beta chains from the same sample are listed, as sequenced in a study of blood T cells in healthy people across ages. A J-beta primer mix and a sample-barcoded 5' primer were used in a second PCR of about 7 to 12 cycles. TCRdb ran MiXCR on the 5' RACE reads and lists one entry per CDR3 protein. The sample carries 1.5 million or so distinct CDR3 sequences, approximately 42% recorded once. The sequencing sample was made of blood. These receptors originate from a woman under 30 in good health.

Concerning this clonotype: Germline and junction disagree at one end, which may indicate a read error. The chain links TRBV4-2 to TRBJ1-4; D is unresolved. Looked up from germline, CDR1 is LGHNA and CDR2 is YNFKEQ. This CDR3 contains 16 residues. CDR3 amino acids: CASSQELTRTTEKLFF. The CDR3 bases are TGTGCCAGCAGCCAAGAATTGACGAGAACTACTGAAAAACTGTTTTTT.

CDR3 in amino acids: CASSLDLRGTQYF. The CDR3 DNA follows: TGTGCCAGCAGCTTGGATCTGAGGGGGACCCAGTACTTC. V is TRBV7-6 and J is TRBJ2-5; possibly TRBD1 or TRBD2 for D (5 bases each). The germline gives CDR1 SGHVS, CDR2 FNYEAQ. V lost 3 bases to trimming and J lost 7 bases, with 12 bases between them. This CDR3 spans 13 amino acids.

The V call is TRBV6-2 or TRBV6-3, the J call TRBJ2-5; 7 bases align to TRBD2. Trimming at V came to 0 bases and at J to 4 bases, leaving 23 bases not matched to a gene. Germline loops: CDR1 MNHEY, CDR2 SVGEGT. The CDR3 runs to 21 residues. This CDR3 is CASSYSASPRRAGDYIETQYF. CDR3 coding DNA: TGTGCCAGCAGTTACTCAGCATCGCCCCGGCGTGCGGGAGACTATATAGAGACCCAGTACTTC.

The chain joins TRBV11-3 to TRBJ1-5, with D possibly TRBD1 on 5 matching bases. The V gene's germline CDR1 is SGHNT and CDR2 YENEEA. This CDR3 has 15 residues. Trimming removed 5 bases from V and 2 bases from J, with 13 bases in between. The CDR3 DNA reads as TGTGCCAGCAGCCTCAGGGACGGGTGCAATCAGCCCCAGCATTTT. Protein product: CASSLRDGCNQPQHF.

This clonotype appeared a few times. CDR3 amino acids: CASKTGKYQPQHF. CDR3 coding DNA: TGTGCCAGCAAGACAGGGAAGTATCAGCCCCAGCATTTT. The chain is built from TRBV2 and TRBJ1-5, with TRBD1 matching over 7 bases. The V and J ends lost 7 bases and 5 bases, in that order; junction bases with no gene match: 5. The CDR3 length is 13 residues. Germline V gene lookup returns CDR1 SNHLY and CDR2 FYNNEI.

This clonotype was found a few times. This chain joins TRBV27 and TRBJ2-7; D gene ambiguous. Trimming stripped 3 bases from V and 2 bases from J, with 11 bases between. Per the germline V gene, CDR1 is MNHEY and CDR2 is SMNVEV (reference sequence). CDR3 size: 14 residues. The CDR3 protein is CASSFSGRTYEQYF. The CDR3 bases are TGTGCCAGCAGTTTCTCTGGCAGAACCTACGAGCAGTACTTC.

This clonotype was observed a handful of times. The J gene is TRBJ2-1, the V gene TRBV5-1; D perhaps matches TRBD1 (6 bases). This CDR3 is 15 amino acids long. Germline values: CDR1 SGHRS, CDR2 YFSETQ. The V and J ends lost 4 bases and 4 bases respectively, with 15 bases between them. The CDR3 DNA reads TGCGCCAGCAGCCCCCAGGGGCCAGCATACAATGAGCAGTTCTTC. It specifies CASSPQGPAYNEQFF.

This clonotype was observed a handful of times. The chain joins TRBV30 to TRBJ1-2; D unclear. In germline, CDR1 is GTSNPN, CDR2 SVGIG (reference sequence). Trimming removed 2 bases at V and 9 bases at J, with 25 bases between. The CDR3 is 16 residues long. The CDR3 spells CAWSRLNWARPGSYTF. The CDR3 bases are TGTGCCTGGAGTAGACTAAACTGGGCCAGACCCGGGAGCTACACCTTC. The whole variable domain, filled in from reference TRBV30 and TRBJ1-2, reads SQTIHQWPATLVQPVGSPLSLECTVEGTSNPNLYWYRQAAGRGLQLLFYSVGIGQISSEVPQNLSASRPQDRQFILSSKKLLLSDSGFYLCAWSRLNWARPGSYTFGSGTRLTVV.

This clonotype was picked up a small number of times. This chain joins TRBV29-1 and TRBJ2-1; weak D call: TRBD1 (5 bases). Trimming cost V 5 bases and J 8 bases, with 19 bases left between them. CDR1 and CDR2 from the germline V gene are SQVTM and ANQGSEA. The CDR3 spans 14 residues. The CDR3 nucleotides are TGCAGCGTTAAGACAGCATCCGCGTTGCATGAGCAGTTCTTC. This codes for CSVKTASALHEQFF.

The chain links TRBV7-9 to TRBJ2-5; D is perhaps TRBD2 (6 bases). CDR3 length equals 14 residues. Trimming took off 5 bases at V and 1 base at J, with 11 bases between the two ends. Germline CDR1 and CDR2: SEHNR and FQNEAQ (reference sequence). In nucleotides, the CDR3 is TGTGCCAGCAGCCACGGGACTCTCCAAGAGACCCAGTACTTC. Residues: CASSHGTLQETQYF. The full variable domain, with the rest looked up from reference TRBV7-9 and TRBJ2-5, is DTGVSQNPRHKITKRGQNVTFRCDPISEHNRLYWYRQTLGQGPEFLTYFQNEAQLEKSRLLSDRFSAERPKGSFSTLEIQRTEQGDSAMYLCASSHGTLQETQYFGPGTRLLVL.

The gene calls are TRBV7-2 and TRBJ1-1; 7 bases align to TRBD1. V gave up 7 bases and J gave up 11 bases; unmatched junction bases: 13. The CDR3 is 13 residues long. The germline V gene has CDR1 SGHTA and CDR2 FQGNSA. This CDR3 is CASTPGGGFRAFF. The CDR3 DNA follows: TGTGCCAGCACCCCAGGGGGGGGGTTTCGGGCTTTCTTT. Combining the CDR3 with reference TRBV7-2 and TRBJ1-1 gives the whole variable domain GAGVSQSPSNKVTEKGKDVELRCDPISGHTALYWYRQSLGQGLEFLIYFQGNSAPDKSGLPSDRFSAERTGGSVSTLTIQRTQQEDSAVYLCASTPGGGFRAFFGQGTRLTVV.

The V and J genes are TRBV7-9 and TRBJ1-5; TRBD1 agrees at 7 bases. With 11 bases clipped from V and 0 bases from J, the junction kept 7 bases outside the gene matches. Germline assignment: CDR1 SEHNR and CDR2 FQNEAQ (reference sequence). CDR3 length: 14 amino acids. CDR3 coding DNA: TGTGCCCAGCAGTACAGGGGTAGCAATCAGCCCCAGCATTTT. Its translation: CAQQYRGSNQPQHF.

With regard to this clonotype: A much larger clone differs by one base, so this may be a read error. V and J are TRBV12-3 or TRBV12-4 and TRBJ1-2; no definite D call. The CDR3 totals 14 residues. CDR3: CASTPRWGTYGYIF. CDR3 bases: TGTGCCAGCACCCCAAGGTGGGGAACCTATGGCTACATCTTC.

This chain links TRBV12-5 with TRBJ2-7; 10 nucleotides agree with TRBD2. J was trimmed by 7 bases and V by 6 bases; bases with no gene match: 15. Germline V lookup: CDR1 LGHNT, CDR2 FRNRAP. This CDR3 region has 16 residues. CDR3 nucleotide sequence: TGTGCTAGTGGCCTAAGACTAGCGGGCTCCTACAATGAGCAGTACTTC. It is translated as CASGLRLAGSYNEQYF. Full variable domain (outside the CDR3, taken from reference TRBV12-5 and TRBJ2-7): DARVTQTPRHKVTEMGQEVTMRCQPILGHNTVFWYRQTMMQGLELLAYFRNRAPLDDSGMPKDRFSAEMPDATLATLKIQPSEPRDSAVYFCASGLRLAGSYNEQYFGPGTRLTVT.

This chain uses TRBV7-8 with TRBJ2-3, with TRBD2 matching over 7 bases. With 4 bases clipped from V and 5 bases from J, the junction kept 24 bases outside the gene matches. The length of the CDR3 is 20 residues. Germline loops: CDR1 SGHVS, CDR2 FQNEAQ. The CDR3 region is CASSYTAHAGVVGMGDTQYF. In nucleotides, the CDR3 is TGTGCCAGCAGCTACACGGCCCATGCGGGAGTGGTGGGCATGGGAGATACGCAGTATTTT.

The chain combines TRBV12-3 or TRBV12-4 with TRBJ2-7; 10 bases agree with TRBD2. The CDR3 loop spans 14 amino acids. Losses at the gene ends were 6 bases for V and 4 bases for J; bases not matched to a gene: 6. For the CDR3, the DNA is TGTGCCAGCAGCAGCGGGGGGGCGGCGTACGAGCAGTACTTC. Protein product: CASSSGGAAYEQYF.

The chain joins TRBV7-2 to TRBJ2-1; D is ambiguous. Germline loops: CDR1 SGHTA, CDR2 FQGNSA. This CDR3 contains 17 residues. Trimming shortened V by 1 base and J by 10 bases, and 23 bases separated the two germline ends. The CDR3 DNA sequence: TGTGCCAGCAGCTTAGGACCCCCGGGTTATAGGCCACAGGAGCAGTTCTTC. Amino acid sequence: CASSLGPPGYRPQEQFF.